This TCR beta chain was documented in a study of T-cell reconstitution after alpha-beta-depleted transplantation in children. Study-wide points: It was reported that alpha-beta T cells came from several hundred expanded graft clones (about two months after transplant). One year post-transplant, T-cell counts and diversity were largely derived from T cells produced anew. Recipient T cells and thymic progenitors that survived were the source of the high TCRbeta diversity seen at day 60 in some patients.

This clonotype came up many times. Its antigen is as yet unknown. V shed 6 bases, J shed 5 bases, and the junction held 3 bases outside the gene matches. The CDR3 consists of 13 residues. CDR1 and CDR2 from the germline V gene are SGHTA and FQGNSA. Unique molecular identifiers were built into the TCRbeta library. From the PCR reads, TCRdb called clonotypes with MiXCR, one entry per CDR3 protein. The sample has more than 85,000 distinct CDR3 sequences, roughly 7.2% seen once. The material sequenced was PBMCs, taken before TCRalphabeta/CD19-depleted stem cell transplant. The sequence came from a boy aged 2 to 10 with acute lymphoblastic leukemia, due to receive a stem cell transplant. The gene calls are TRBV7-2 and TRBJ2-2, with TRBD2 identical over 7 bases. The CDR3 sequence: CASSPGGTGELFF. The CDR3 DNA follows: TGTGCCAGCAGTCCCGGGGGGACCGGGGAGCTGTTTTTT.